This T cell receptor (beta chain) stems from a study of T cell responses to AZD1222 COVID-19 vaccine. Study-level findings and limits: Close to half of spike-specific TCRs reportedly recognize unmutated variant regions. Along spike, vaccine-associated CD4 TCRs were found throughout, with dominance at 160-218 and 743-854.

Data came from immunoSEQ multiplex PCR; TCRdb stores just in-frame clones and leaves some out. The repertoire holds about 140,000 clones, with around 90% as singletons. The CDR3 length is 13 residues. V was shortened by 8 bases and J by 1 base, with 8 bases between the two germline ends. Germline lookup yields CDR1 MNHEY and CDR2 SMNVEV (reference sequence). Concerning this clone: The antigen remains undetermined.

The chain has TRBV27 and TRBJ2-2; perhaps TRBD2 as D (5 bases). The TCR was taken from an adult in good health. The sample was peripheral blood, taken on day 0 of AZD1222 vaccination. This CDR3 is CASRSGNTGELFF. The DNA for the CDR3 is TGTGCCAGCCGAAGCGGGAACACCGGGGAGCTGTTTTTT.